What follows are 9 T cell receptor beta chains derived from one specimen sequenced in a study of identical twins. TCRdb analysed the 5' RACE reads with MiXCR anew, one entry per CDR3 protein. The sample has 1.5 million to 2 million distinct CDR3 sequences, about 30% seen once. The sample taken for sequencing was cord blood. Source of these receptors: a newborn girl in good health.

This clonotype was picked up a small number of times. This rearrangement joins TRBV20-1 to TRBJ2-1; D is perhaps TRBD2 (6 bases). Germline V lookup: CDR1 DFQATT, CDR2 SNEGSKA (reference sequence). Trimming removed 2 bases from V and 6 bases from J, with 17 bases in between. CDR3 length equals 15 residues. CDR3 amino acids: CSARKREAGSNEQFF. The DNA for the CDR3 is TGCAGTGCTAGAAAGAGGGAGGCCGGGTCCAATGAGCAGTTCTTC.

The chain uses TRBV6-6 and TRBJ2-5; tentative D call: TRBD2 (6 bases). The V gene lost 5 bases and the J gene lost 4 bases, with 17 bases spanning the gap. The CDR3 is 15 amino acids. Germline lookup yields CDR1 MNHNY and CDR2 SVGAGI (reference sequence). The CDR3 here is CASSQSRLEGETQYF. CDR3 DNA: TGTGCCAGCAGTCAATCCCGACTAGAGGGAGAGACCCAGTACTTC.

This clonotype was observed a few times. The chain links TRBV20-1 to TRBJ2-3; D call uncertain. Between the trimmed V and J ends, which lost 0 bases and 1 base, there was a span of 8 bases. Germline CDR1 reads DFQATT; CDR2 reads SNEGSKA (reference sequence). The CDR3 spans 14 residues. The CDR3 sequence is CSARDRLRTDTQYF. The DNA for the CDR3 is TGCAGTGCTAGAGATCGACTCCGCACAGATACGCAGTATTTT.

The V gene is TRBV29-1, the J gene TRBJ2-7; TRBD2 matches at 13 bases. Germline loops: CDR1 SQVTM, CDR2 ANQGSEA. The CDR3 is made up of 13 amino acids. Losses at the gene ends were 8 bases for V and 3 bases for J; bases not matched to a gene: 4. The CDR3 DNA follows: TGCAGCACAAGGACTAGCGGGGGCTACGAGCAGTACTTC. Its translation is CSTRTSGGYEQYF.

The genes are TRBV24-1 and TRBJ2-1; D may be TRBD1 or TRBD2 (5 bases each). The CDR3 length is 15 residues. Germline loops: CDR1 KGHDR, CDR2 SFDVKD. V gave up 3 bases and J gave up 3 bases, with 11 bases separating them. CDR3 sequence (DNA): TGTGCCACCAGTGATACGGGACGGAGCTACAATGAGCAGTTCTTC. Protein sequence: CATSDTGRSYNEQFF.

The chain recombines TRBV7-2 with TRBJ2-2; 7 bases fit TRBD1. The junction had 7 bases not matched to a gene; V was cut back by 2 bases and J by 1 base. Germline CDR1 and CDR2: SGHTA and FQGNSA. The CDR3 length is 17 residues. This CDR3 reads CASSLLGQWLNTGELFF. The DNA of the CDR3 is TGTGCCAGCAGCTTACTGGGACAGTGGTTGAACACCGGGGAGCTGTTTTTT.

This clonotype was detected a few times. The chain couples TRBV29-1 to TRBJ2-7, with TRBD1 matching over 10 bases. The CDR3 covers 14 residues. Per the germline V gene, CDR1 is SQVTM and CDR2 is ANQGSEA. Trimming at V came to 6 bases and at J to 5 bases, leaving 10 bases not matched to a gene. DNA for the CDR3: TGCAGCGTCCTACGTACGGGACAGGGGAACGAGCAGTACTTC. This sequence encodes CSVLRTGQGNEQYF.

The J gene is TRBJ2-5, the V gene TRBV15, with 9 bases matching TRBD2. The DNA matches TRBJ2-7 better at its end, which makes the J call doubtful. Germline CDR1 and CDR2: LNHNV and YYDKDF (reference sequence). This CDR3 has 16 amino acids. The CDR3: CATSRDASGIGNEQYF. The CDR3, as DNA: TGTGCCACCAGCAGAGATGCTAGCGGGATCGGGAACGAGCAGTACTTC.

The V call is TRBV29-1, the J call TRBJ1-2; TRBD1 aligns across 8 bases. Germline V CDR1 and CDR2: SQVTM, ANQGSEA. V was pared by 7 bases and J by 6 bases, with 4 bases of the junction left unmatched. The CDR3 extends over 11 amino acids. In nucleotides, the CDR3 is TGCAGCGGACAGGGGAAGGATGGCTACACCTTC. Amino acid sequence: CSGQGKDGYTF.